This T cell receptor (beta chain) was captured by sequencing in a study of cytomegalovirus exposure and HLA in healthy donors. Study context: The roughly 100 million unique TCR beta sequences, from 150 million to 200 million T cells, were found by an earlier analysis.

About this clone itself: What it recognizes is unknown.

Findings and caveats of the study: It was approximately 150 TCR beta chains that were listed as cytomegalovirus-associated. Exclusion as indistinguishable affected some V segments, including TRBV6-2 and TRBV6-3.

PCR primers comprised 60 Vbeta and 13 Jbeta primers. Sequencing used immunoSEQ multiplex PCR; TCRdb keeps in-frame clones, though not all of them. The table lists fewer than 150,000 clones, roughly 80% of them singletons, with 4% to 5% in the top ten. This CDR3 has 15 amino acids. The germline gives CDR1 SNHLY, CDR2 FYNNEI. The J segment lost 4 bases and the V segment lost 7 bases, leaving 9 bases of the junction unmatched. The chain couples TRBV2 to TRBJ1-5; 8 nucleotides align to TRBD1. This clonotype was obtained from a man in his forties in good health and CMV-seropositive. Source material: PBMCs. The CDR3 DNA sequence: TGTGCCAGCAACGGACAGGGTGGAGGTAATCAGCCCCAGCATTTT. As protein: CASNGQGGGNQPQHF.